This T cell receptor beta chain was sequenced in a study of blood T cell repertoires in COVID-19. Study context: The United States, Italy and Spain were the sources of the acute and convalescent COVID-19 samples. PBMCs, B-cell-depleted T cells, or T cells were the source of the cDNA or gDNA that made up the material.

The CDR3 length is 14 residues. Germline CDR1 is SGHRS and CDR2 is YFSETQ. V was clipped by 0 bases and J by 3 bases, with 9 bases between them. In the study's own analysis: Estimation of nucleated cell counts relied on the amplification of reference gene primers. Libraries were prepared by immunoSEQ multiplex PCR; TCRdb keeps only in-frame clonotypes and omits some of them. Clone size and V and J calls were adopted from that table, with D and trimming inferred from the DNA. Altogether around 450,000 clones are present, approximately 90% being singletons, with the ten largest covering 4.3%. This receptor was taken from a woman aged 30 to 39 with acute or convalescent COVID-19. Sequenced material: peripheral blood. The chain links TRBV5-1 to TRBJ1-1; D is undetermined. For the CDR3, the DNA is TGCGCCAGCAGCTTGGATCCGGGATACACTGAAGCTTTCTTT. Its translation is CASSLDPGYTEAFF.